This record concerns one T cell receptor beta chain sequence. What this receptor recognizes is not known. No base quality information exists; no much larger clone differs at one position. For each ankylosing spondylitis patient, the synovial fluid sample was matched to a blood sample from that same patient. From the cysteine up to the phenylalanine, the CDR3 has a length of 16 residues. Kept here is only the CDR3 DNA, which spans 48 bases and is read in frame from base 1. The germline V gene yields KGHDR for CDR1 and SFDVKD for CDR2. Trimming removed 4 bases from V and 7 bases from J; the gene matches leave 9 bases unexplained. The data are from a study of CD8 T cells in ankylosing spondylitis (dated by TCRdb to 2015 to 2018). About the investigation overall: The study profiled T cell receptor beta repertoires in healthy donors and ankylosing spondylitis patients to find disease-linked TCR variants. The whole study cohort included 108 healthy donors and 25 ankylosing spondylitis patients. Peripheral blood was sampled, and synovial fluid was also collected from ankylosing spondylitis patients. What the research found in general, with its limitations: Blood from ankylosing spondylitis patients appeared to be characterized by a TCR beta motif composed of about eight highly homologous amino acid variants. A CD8+ phenotype was shown by the disease-linked clones, which were found at relatively low frequencies in peripheral blood. The disease-linked clones were reported to be significantly enriched in matched synovial fluid samples from ankylosing spondylitis patients. Some motif variants were previously reported in synovial fluid and blood of reactive arthritis patients, suggesting common disease-initiation mechanisms.

The instrument was an Illumina HiSeq 2500. Quantitative 5'-RACE with molecular barcodes was the method used to prepare the TCR beta libraries. The paper's data handling went like this. To identify disease-linked TCR variants, a new computational method was used, one built on a probabilistic model of VDJ rearrangement. Clones were called with MiXCR by TCRdb after fastp trimmed the public reads at Q25, and only in-frame beta chains were retained. All rows with the same CDR3 protein become a single entry with the most common DNA and genes. The V and J calls reflect TCRdb's pipeline rather than the authors' work. Here the sample has about 150,000 distinct CDR3 sequences; 25% to 35% occur a single time. The ten largest make up 4.5% to 6% of the sample.

Sequencing was done on a sample of synovial fluid, either unsorted or a sorted T cell fraction (not recorded which). This receptor chain uses TRBV24-1 and TRBJ2-1; 10 junctional bases match TRBD2. This TCR derives from a male donor with ankylosing spondylitis. Read as DNA, the sequence is TGTGCCACCAGTGACCCTGCTAGCGGGAGAGAGAATGAGCAGTTCTTC. Translated, it gives CATSDPASGRENEQFF.